This T cell receptor beta chain came from a study of blood T cell repertoires in COVID-19 (dated by TCRdb to about 2020). About the investigation overall: The collaborator samples originated in the United States, Italy and Spain and spanned the acute and convalescent phases of COVID-19. The material from the prospective study consisted of cDNA or gDNA derived from T cells, B-cell-depleted T cells, or PBMCs. The dataset comprised deeply sampled blood TCRbeta repertoires from subjects exposed to, actively infected with, or recovered from COVID-19. The repertoires were released in a freely available public database intended as a resource for research on the immune response to SARS-CoV-2. The samples were drawn from the first 160 participants of the ongoing ImmuneRACE study and from 1,254 subjects provided by 6 global collaborators. A de-identified subject ID, COVID-19 status, age in years and sex were almost always included in the sample metadata. Where HLA class I and class II types were available, the types were taken from metadata supplied by the sample provider, not from assay-based typing. The paper as a whole reports these results and caveats: Clinical and demographic metadata were provided uncurated, with the amount varying by source and participant.

The immunoSEQ Assay, a bias-controlled multiplex PCR, was used to amplify TCRbeta CDR3 regions from genomic DNA. Processing in the source paper ran as follows. Nucleated cell counts per sample were estimated from amplification of reference gene primers within the assay. To quantify the absolute abundance of each unique TCRbeta CDR3 rearrangement, sequence reads were collapsed and filtered. For each sample, productive Simpson clonality was calculated as the square root of Simpson's diversity index across productive rearrangements. TCRdb holds this immuneACCESS table with in-frame rearrangements only. Some clones are missing; in checked studies, unresolved V genes explain under half, and the rest has no known cause. V and J calls and clone size follow that table, whereas D and trimming were derived from the DNA. The sample table contains 60,000 or so clones; only one count was recorded for roughly 85% of them. Clones ranked in the top ten supply 15% to 20% of the sample.

Comment on this clone: This clone's antigen is unknown. No quality values exist for individual bases; no much larger clone is one base distant.

Reading the germline V gene gives CDR1 MNHEY and CDR2 SVGAGI. The CDR3 runs 12 amino acids, cysteine and phenylalanine included. Just CDR3 DNA is preserved here, 36 bases in frame from base 1. The junction carries 9 bases between V and J, which are trimmed by 7 bases and 4 bases respectively. Whole blood was collected in K2EDTA tubes by collaborating institutions according to the institutions' own protocols. For TCRbeta analysis, collaborator samples were shipped as frozen whole blood, as isolated PBMCs, or as DNA extracted from either sample type. This sequence originates from a human donor in a cohort sampled during active COVID-19. Sequenced input: peripheral blood. The sequence is built from TRBV6-5 and TRBJ2-3; no D gene is confidently identified. CDR3 reads: CASKAEADTQYF. The DNA is as follows: TGTGCCAGCAAGGCGGAAGCAGATACGCAGTATTTT.